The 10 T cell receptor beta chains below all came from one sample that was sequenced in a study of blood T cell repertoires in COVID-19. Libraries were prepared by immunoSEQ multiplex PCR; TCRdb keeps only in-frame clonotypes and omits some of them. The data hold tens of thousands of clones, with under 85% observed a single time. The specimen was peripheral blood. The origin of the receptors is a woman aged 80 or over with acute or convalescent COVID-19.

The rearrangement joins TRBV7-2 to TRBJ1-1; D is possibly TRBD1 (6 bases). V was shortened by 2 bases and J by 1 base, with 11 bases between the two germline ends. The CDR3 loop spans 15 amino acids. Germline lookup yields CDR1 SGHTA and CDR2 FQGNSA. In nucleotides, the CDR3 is TGTGCCAGCAGCTTATTCAGGGGCCAGAACACTGAAGCTTTCTTT. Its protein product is CASSLFRGQNTEAFF.

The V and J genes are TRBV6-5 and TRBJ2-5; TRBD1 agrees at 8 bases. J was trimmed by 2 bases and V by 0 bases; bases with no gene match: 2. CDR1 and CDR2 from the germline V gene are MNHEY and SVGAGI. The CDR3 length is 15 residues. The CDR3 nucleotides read TGTGCCAGCAGTTACTCAACAGGGGGGCAAGAGACCCAGTACTTC. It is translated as CASSYSTGGQETQYF.

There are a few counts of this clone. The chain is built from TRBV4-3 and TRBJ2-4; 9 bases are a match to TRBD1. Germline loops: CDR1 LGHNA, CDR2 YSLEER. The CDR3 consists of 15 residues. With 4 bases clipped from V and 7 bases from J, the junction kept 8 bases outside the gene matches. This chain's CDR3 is CASSPQQGAGNIQYF. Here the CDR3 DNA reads TGCGCCAGCAGCCCGCAACAGGGGGCAGGGAACATTCAGTACTTC.

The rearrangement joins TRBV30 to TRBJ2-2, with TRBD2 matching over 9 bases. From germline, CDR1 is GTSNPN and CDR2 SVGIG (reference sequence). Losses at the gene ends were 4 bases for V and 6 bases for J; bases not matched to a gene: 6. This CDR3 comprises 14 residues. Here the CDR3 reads CAWTGTSLAGELFF. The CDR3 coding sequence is TGTGCCTGGACCGGGACTAGCTTGGCCGGGGAGCTGTTTTTT.

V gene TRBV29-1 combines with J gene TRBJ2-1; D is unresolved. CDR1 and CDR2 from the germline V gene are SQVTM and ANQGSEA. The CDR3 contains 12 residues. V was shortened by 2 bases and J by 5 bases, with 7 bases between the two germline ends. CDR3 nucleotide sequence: TGCAGCGTTGAAATCGGTCACAATGAGCAGTTCTTC. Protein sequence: CSVEIGHNEQFF.

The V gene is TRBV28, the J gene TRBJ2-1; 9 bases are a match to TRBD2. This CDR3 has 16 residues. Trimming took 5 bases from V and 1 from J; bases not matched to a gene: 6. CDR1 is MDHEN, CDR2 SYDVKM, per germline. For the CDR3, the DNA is TGTGCCAGCAGTCCTAGCGGGGAGGGGTCCTACAATGAGCAGTTCTTC. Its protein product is CASSPSGEGSYNEQFF.

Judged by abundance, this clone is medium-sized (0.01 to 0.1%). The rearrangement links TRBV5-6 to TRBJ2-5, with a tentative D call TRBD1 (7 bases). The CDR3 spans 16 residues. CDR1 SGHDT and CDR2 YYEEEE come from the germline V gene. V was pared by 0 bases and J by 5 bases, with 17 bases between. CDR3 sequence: CASSLAGGGGVETQYF. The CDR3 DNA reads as TGTGCCAGCAGCTTGGCCGGAGGGGGCGGGGTGGAGACCCAGTACTTC. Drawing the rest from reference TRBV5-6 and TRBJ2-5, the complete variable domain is DAGVTQSPTHLIKTRGQQVTLRCSPKSGHDTVSWYQQALGQGPQFIFQYYEEEERQRGNFPDRFSGHQFPNYSSELNVNALLLGDSALYLCASSLAGGGGVETQYFGPGTRLLVL.

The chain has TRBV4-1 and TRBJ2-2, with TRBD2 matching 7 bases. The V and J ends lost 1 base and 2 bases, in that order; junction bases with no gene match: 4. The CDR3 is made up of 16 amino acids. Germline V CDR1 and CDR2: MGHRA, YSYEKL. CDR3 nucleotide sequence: TGCGCCAGCAGCCAAGGGGCGGGAGCCAACACCGGGGAGCTGTTTTTT. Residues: CASSQGAGANTGELFF.

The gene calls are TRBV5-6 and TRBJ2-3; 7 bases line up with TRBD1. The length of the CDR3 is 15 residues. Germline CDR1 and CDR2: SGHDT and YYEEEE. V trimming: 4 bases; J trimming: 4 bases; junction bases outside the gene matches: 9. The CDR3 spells CASSPMGRGSDTQYF. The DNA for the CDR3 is TGTGCCAGCAGCCCCATGGGCAGGGGGTCAGATACGCAGTATTTT.

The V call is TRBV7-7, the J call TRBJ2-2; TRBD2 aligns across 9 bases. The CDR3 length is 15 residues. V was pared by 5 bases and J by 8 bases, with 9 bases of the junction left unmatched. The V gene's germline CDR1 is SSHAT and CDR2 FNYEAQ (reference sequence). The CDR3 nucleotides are TGTGCCAGCAGCATATCTCTAGCGGGGTCGGGGGAGCTGTTTTTT. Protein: CASSISLAGSGELFF.